This T cell receptor beta chain was found in a study of blood T cell repertoires in COVID-19. TCRdb's table, derived via immunoSEQ multiplex PCR, lists solely in-frame clones and lacks some. The table records roughly 400,000 clones, approximately 90% of them present only once. Germline V CDR1 and CDR2: GTSNPN, SVGIG (reference sequence). The CDR3 is 14 amino acids. V dropped 4 bases and J dropped 3 bases, with 15 bases sitting between them. Cohorts were based on clinical histories the participants reported. This rearrangement joins TRBV30 to TRBJ1-1; a possible D gene is TRBD1 (6 bases). The TCR sequence derives from a woman aged 40 to 50 who had been exposed to COVID-19. The specimen was PBMCs or T cells enriched from blood (not recorded which). CDR3: CAWNKQGWDTEAFF. For the CDR3, the DNA is TGTGCCTGGAATAAACAGGGTTGGGACACTGAAGCTTTCTTT.